This T cell receptor (beta chain) was sequenced during a study of neurological immune-mediated disorders. Every sequencing run produced over 160 million TCR-beta sequences that came from 15-18 subjects. TCRdb itself ran the 5' RACE reads through MiXCR, one entry per CDR3 protein. The sample consists of 50,000 to 60,000 distinct CDR3 sequences, about 15% of them appearing once. PBMCs numbering 2 million and stored at -80 C yielded the unsorted libraries. At least ten counts were recorded for this clonotype. CDR3 length: 15 residues. In germline, CDR1 is LGHDT, CDR2 YNNKEL (reference sequence). Between the trimmed V and J ends, which lost 0 bases and 4 bases, there was a span of 12 bases.

The chain is built from TRBV3-1 and TRBJ1-2, with no clear D. The TCR comes from a man aged 60 to 75 in good health. The sequenced sample consisted of PBMCs. The CDR3 DNA is TGTGCCAGCAGCCAAGATAGCGCAGCCGCCTATGGCTACACCTTC. It specifies CASSQDSAAAYGYTF.